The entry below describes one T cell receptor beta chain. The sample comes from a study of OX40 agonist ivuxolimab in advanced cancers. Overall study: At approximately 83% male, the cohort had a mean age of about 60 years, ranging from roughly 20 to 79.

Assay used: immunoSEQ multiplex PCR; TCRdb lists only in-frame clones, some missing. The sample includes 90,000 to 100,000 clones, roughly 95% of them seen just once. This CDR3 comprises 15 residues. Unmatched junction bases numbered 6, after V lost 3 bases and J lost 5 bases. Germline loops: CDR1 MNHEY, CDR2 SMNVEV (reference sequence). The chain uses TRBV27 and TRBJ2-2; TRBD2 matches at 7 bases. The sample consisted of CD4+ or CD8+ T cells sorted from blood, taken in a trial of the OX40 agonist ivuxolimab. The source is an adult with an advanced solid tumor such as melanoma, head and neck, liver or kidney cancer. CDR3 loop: CASSFGTKGTGELFF. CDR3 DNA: TGTGCCAGCAGTTTTGGGACTAAGGGAACCGGGGAGCTGTTTTTT.